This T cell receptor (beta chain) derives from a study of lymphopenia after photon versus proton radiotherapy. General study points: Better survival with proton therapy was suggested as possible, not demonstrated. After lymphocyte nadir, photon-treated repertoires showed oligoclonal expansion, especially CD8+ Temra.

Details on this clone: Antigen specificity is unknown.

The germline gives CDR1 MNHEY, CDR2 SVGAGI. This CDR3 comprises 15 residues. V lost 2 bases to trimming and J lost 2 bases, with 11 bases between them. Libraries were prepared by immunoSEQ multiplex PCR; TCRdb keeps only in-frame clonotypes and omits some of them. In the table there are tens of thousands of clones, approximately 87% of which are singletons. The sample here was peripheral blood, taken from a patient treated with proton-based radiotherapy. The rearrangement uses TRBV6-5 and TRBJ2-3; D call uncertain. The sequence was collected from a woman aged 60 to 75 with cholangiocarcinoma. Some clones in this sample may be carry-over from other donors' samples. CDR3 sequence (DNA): TGTGCCAGCAGTTACCACTGGCAATACACAGATACGCAGTATTTT. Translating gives CASSYHWQYTDTQYF.